This T cell receptor (beta chain) derives from a study of breast tumors, draining lymph nodes, adjacent tissues. Broader study findings: Tumors had less TCR diversity than lymph nodes, more than nontumor tissue.

Samples came from axillary lymph nodes draining the breast cancer. The germline V gene has CDR1 MNHNS and CDR2 SASEGT. The V and J ends lost 11 bases and 6 bases respectively, with 20 bases between them. The CDR3 runs to 13 residues. This clonotype was observed at least ten times. The antigen remains unidentified. TCRdb recomputed calls from the multiplex PCR reads with MiXCR, one row per CDR3 protein. Of about 230,000 distinct CDR3 sequences listed, approximately 30% are singletons. This clonotype was obtained from a female donor with breast cancer. Some clones in this sample may be carry-over from other donors' samples. The sample comprised axillary lymph node tissue. This chain connects TRBV6-1 to TRBJ2-7; D is perhaps TRBD1 (5 bases). CDR3 sequence reads: CAPGRTRHLEQYF. The CDR3, as DNA: TGTGCCCCTGGACGGACACGACATCTCGAGCAGTACTTC.